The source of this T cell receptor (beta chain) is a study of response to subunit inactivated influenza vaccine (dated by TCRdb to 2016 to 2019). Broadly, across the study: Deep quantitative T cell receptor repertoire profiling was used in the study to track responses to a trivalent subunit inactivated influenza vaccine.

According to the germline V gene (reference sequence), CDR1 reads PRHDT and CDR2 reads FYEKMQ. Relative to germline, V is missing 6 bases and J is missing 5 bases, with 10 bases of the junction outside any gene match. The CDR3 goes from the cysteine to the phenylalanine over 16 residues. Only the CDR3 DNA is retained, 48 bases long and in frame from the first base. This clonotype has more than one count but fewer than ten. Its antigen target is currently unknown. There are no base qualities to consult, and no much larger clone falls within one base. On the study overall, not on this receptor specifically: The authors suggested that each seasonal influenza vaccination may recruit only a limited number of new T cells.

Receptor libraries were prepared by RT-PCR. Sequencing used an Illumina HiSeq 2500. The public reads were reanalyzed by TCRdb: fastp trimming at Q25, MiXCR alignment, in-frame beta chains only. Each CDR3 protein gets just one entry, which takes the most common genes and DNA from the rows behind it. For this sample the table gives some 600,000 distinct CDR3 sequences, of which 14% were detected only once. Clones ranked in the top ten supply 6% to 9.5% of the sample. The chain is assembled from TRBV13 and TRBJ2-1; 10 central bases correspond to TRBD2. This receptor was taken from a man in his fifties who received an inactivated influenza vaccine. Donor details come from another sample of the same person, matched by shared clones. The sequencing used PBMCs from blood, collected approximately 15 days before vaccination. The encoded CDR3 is CASSLASGRSDNEQFF. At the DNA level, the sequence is TGTGCCAGCAGTCTGGCTAGCGGGAGATCGGACAATGAGCAGTTCTTC.